These 27 T cell receptor beta chains were sequenced from one sample in a study of OX40 agonist ivuxolimab in advanced cancers. Sequencing was performed with immunoSEQ multiplex PCR; in TCRdb, only in-frame clones are kept and a portion is missing. The repertoire holds 20,000 to 25,000 clones, with just over 85% as singletons. The material sequenced was CD4+ or CD8+ T cells sorted from blood, taken in a trial of the OX40 agonist ivuxolimab. The source is an adult with an advanced solid tumor such as melanoma, head and neck, liver or kidney cancer.

This clone was seen more than once but under ten times. The V gene is TRBV6-5, the J gene TRBJ1-2, with no clear D. This CDR3 is built from 13 residues. Germline V gene sequence: CDR1 MNHEY, CDR2 SVGAGI. Trimming removed 0 bases from V and 7 bases from J, with 9 bases in between. CDR3 protein: CASSYSGLGGYTF. As DNA, the CDR3 is TGTGCCAGCAGTTACTCAGGGTTAGGTGGCTACACCTTC.

V gene TRBV13 combines with J gene TRBJ1-2; TRBD1 agrees at 10 bases. Unmatched junction bases numbered 5, after V lost 6 bases and J lost 4 bases. The CDR3 runs to 14 residues. The germline V gene has CDR1 PRHDT and CDR2 FYEKMQ (reference sequence). CDR3 bases: TGTGCCAGCAGTCTGGGACAGGGGCTCTATGGCTACACCTTC. This sequence encodes CASSLGQGLYGYTF.

This clone was seen more than once but under ten times. This chain's CDR3 is CASSPGTGTGNTIYF. The CDR3 bases are TGTGCCAGCAGCCCCGGGACAGGGACTGGAAACACCATATATTTT. This chain links TRBV5-5 with TRBJ1-3; TRBD1 agrees at 9 bases. The CDR3 covers 15 residues. Per the germline V gene, CDR1 is SGHKS and CDR2 is YYEKEE (reference sequence). After removal of 4 bases from V and 2 bases from J, the junction contained 4 bases not matched to a gene.

The V gene is TRBV9, the J gene TRBJ2-3; TRBD2 agrees at 7 bases. Losses at the gene ends were 3 bases for V and 2 bases for J; bases not matched to a gene: 6. The CDR3 loop spans 15 amino acids. Germline V gene sequence: CDR1 SGDLS, CDR2 YYNGEE. Here the CDR3 reads CASSAWGGNTDTQYF. The DNA of the CDR3 is TGTGCCAGCAGCGCGTGGGGGGGGAACACAGATACGCAGTATTTT.

This clone was seen only once. This sequence joins TRBV7-2 and TRBJ1-1, with D tentatively TRBD1 (5 bases). V was cut by 5 bases and J by 3 bases, with 10 bases left in between. The CDR3 is made up of 13 amino acids. Germline CDR1 reads SGHTA; CDR2 reads FQGNSA. DNA for the CDR3: TGTGCCAGCAGCCCGGGACGGTACACTGAAGCTTTCTTT. Protein: CASSPGRYTEAFF. Using reference TRBV7-2 and TRBJ1-1 for the parts outside the CDR3, the full variable domain is GAGVSQSPSNKVTEKGKDVELRCDPISGHTALYWYRQSLGQGLEFLIYFQGNSAPDKSGLPSDRFSAERTGGSVSTLTIQRTQQEDSAVYLCASSPGRYTEAFFGQGTRLTVV.

The gene calls are TRBV14 and TRBJ2-3; no reliable D call. V lost 1 base and J lost 5, with 7 bases in between. The CDR3 length is 13 residues. The V gene's germline CDR1 is SGHDN and CDR2 FVKESK. The CDR3 nucleotides are TGTGCCAGCAGCCAAGGGCTTCTAGATACGCAGTATTTT. It encodes CASSQGLLDTQYF.

V and J are TRBV6-5 and TRBJ1-4; no definite D call. V lost 4 bases to trimming and J lost 0 bases, with 9 bases between them. Per the germline V gene, CDR1 is MNHEY and CDR2 is SVGAGI. CDR3 length: 15 residues. The DNA for the CDR3 is TGTGCCAGCAGTTTATTGTCCACAACTAATGAAAAACTGTTTTTT. It codes for CASSLLSTTNEKLFF.

The V gene is TRBV7-6, the J gene TRBJ2-3, with 7 bases identical to TRBD2. Germline V lookup: CDR1 SGHVS, CDR2 FNYEAQ. V was clipped by 3 bases and J by 4 bases; unmatched bases: 10. The CDR3 extends over 16 amino acids. CDR3 in DNA: TGTGCCAGCAGCTTCTCTTGGGGGGGAGGGTCAGATACGCAGTATTTT. Protein: CASSFSWGGGSDTQYF. Full variable domain (outside the CDR3, taken from reference TRBV7-6 and TRBJ2-3): GAGVSQSPRYKVTKRGQDVALRCDPISGHVSLYWYRQALGQGPEFLTYFNYEAQQDKSGLPNDRFSAERPEGSISTLTIQRTEQRDSAMYRCASSFSWGGGSDTQYFGPGTRLTVL.

The chain uses TRBV11-2 and TRBJ2-3; 12 bases line up with TRBD2. The CDR3 totals 18 residues. The V segment lost 6 bases and the J segment 0 bases; nucleotides outside the gene matches: 10. Germline assignment: CDR1 SGHAT and CDR2 FQNNGV. The CDR3: CASRGWASGRESTDTQYF. As DNA, the CDR3 is TGTGCCAGCAGGGGATGGGCTAGCGGGAGGGAAAGCACAGATACGCAGTATTTT. Full variable domain (missing parts from reference TRBV11-2 and TRBJ2-3): EAGVAQSPRYKIIEKRQSVAFWCNPISGHATLYWYQQILGQGPKLLIQFQNNGVVDDSQLPKDRFSAERLKGVDSTLKIQPAKLEDSAVYLCASRGWASGRESTDTQYFGPGTRLTVL.

As for this clone: The same CDR3 is also encoded by other DNA sequences in this sample. J is TRBJ2-1 and V is TRBV19; 8 bases are a match to TRBD1. Germline lookup yields CDR1 LNHDA and CDR2 SQIVND (reference sequence). The ends lost 0 bases at V and 4 bases at J; junction bases unmatched: 2. This CDR3 region has 15 residues. The CDR3 bases are TGTGCCAGTAGTATAGACCAGGGGGCGTACAATGAGCAGTTCTTC. This encodes CASSIDQGAYNEQFF.

The table lists this clone with a count of one. CDR3 in DNA: TGCGCCAGCAGCCAAGTAACAGGGGGCGAGAATGAGCAGTTCTTC. It encodes CASSQVTGGENEQFF. The chain recombines TRBV4-1 with TRBJ2-1; 9 nucleotides align to TRBD1. Germline V gene sequence: CDR1 MGHRA, CDR2 YSYEKL. The CDR3 consists of 15 residues. Trimming at V came to 1 base and at J to 7 bases, leaving 5 bases not matched to a gene.

V gene TRBV7-8 combines with J gene TRBJ2-2; D may match TRBD1 or TRBD2 (5 bases each). The CDR3 has 15 amino acids. V was pared by 7 bases and J by 3 bases, with 15 bases between. In germline, CDR1 is SGHVS, CDR2 FQNEAQ. The CDR3 region is CASKSFGGDTGELFF. The CDR3, as DNA: TGTGCCAGCAAATCTTTTGGGGGAGACACCGGGGAGCTGTTTTTT. Supplemented by reference TRBV7-8 and TRBJ2-2, the full variable domain reads GAGVSQSPRYKVAKRGQDVALRCDPISGHVSLFWYQQALGQGPEFLTYFQNEAQLDKSGLPSDRFFAERPEGSVSTLKIQRTQQEDSAVYLCASKSFGGDTGELFFGEGSRLTVL.

The V gene is TRBV28, the J gene TRBJ2-2; 11 positions match TRBD2. Unmatched junction bases numbered 15, after V lost 8 bases and J lost 7 bases. The CDR3 totals 17 residues. Germline assignment: CDR1 MDHEN and CDR2 SYDVKM. CDR3 sequence reads: CASGPLSLAGGSGELFF. CDR3 nucleotides: TGTGCCAGCGGCCCTCTGTCGCTAGCGGGAGGTAGCGGGGAGCTGTTTTTT. The full variable domain, rest sourced from reference TRBV28 and TRBJ2-2, is DVKVTQSSRYLVKRTGEKVFLECVQDMDHENMFWYRQDPGLGLRLIYFSYDVKMKEKGDIPEGYSVSREKKERFSLILESASTNQTSMYLCASGPLSLAGGSGELFFGEGSRLTVL.

The V call is TRBV29-1, the J call TRBJ2-7, with TRBD1 identical over 12 bases. CDR3 length: 16 amino acids. J was trimmed by 4 bases and V by 4 bases; bases with no gene match: 11. Germline lookup yields CDR1 SQVTM and CDR2 ANQGSEA. The CDR3 DNA is TGCAGCGTTGTTGGGGCGTGGGACAGGGGGCGATACGAGCAGTACTTC. Protein: CSVVGAWDRGRYEQYF.

The chain combines TRBV9 with TRBJ1-3; 8 bases align to TRBD1. Germline assignment: CDR1 SGDLS and CDR2 YYNGEE. The CDR3 totals 14 residues. J lost 1 base, V lost 3 bases, and 0 bases had no gene match. CDR3 bases: TGTGCCAGCAGCGGGGACAGGTCTGGAAACACCATATATTTT. Translation gives CASSGDRSGNTIYF.

The chain employs TRBV7-9 and TRBJ2-7, with TRBD1 identical over 8 bases. Germline CDR1 is SEHNR and CDR2 is FQNEAQ (reference sequence). After removal of 3 bases from V and 2 bases from J, the junction contained 3 bases not matched to a gene. There are 14 residues in the CDR3. DNA of the CDR3: TGTGCCAGCAGCTTGGGGACAGGAACCTACGAGCAGTACTTC. Its translation is CASSLGTGTYEQYF.

This chain joins TRBV7-2 and TRBJ2-1, with D hard to call. There are 12 residues in the CDR3. CDR1 is SGHTA, CDR2 FQGNSA, per germline. V was clipped by 1 base and J by 7 bases, with 5 bases between them. The CDR3 loop is CASSLVSNEQFF. In DNA form, the CDR3 reads TGTGCCAGCAGCTTAGTTTCTAATGAGCAGTTCTTC.

This rearrangement joins TRBV5-1 to TRBJ2-7, with TRBD1 matching over 12 bases. The germline V gene encodes CDR1 SGHRS and CDR2 YFSETQ. With 4 bases clipped from V and 5 bases from J, the junction kept 4 bases outside the gene matches. The CDR3 spans 14 residues. CDR3 protein: CASSPGQGADEQYF. CDR3 in DNA: TGCGCCAGCAGCCCGGGACAGGGGGCTGACGAGCAGTACTTC.

The gene calls are TRBV11-2 and TRBJ2-1; D tentatively reads TRBD1 or TRBD2 (6 bases each). The germline V gene encodes CDR1 SGHAT and CDR2 FQNNGV. CDR3 length equals 14 residues. V lost 5 bases and J lost 8, with 16 bases in between. CDR3 protein: CASSPFGGRYEQFF. The DNA for the CDR3 is TGTGCCAGCAGCCCTTTTGGGGGGCGGTATGAGCAGTTCTTC.

This clone was counted between two and nine times. The V and J genes are TRBV5-4 and TRBJ1-1, with D unclear. The V end lost 0 bases, the J end lost 2 bases, and 5 bases lay between the germline ends. CDR1 and CDR2 from the germline V gene are SGHNT and YYREEE (reference sequence). The CDR3 extends over 13 amino acids. In DNA, the CDR3 is TGTGCCAGCAGCTTGGTATCAAACACTGAAGCTTTCTTT. Its protein product is CASSLVSNTEAFF. The whole variable domain, filled in from reference TRBV5-4 and TRBJ1-1, reads ETGVTQSPTHLIKTRGQQVTLRCSSQSGHNTVSWYQQALGQGPQFIFQYYREEENGRGNFPPRFSGLQFPNYSSELNVNALELDDSALYLCASSLVSNTEAFFGQGTRLTVV.

The rearrangement links TRBV5-6 to TRBJ2-5, with 10 bases identical to TRBD2. The J call is doubtful: the DNA matches TRBJ2-7 better. CDR3 size: 15 residues. CDR1 SGHDT and CDR2 YYEEEE come from the germline V gene. This CDR3 is CASSWGTSVSYEQYF. In DNA, the CDR3 is TGTGCCAGCAGCTGGGGGACTAGCGTATCCTACGAGCAGTACTTC.

DNA of the CDR3: TGTGCCACTAGCGAGGGGAGATACAATGAGCAGTTCTTC. Translating gives CATSEGRYNEQFF. The V and J genes are TRBV18 and TRBJ2-1, with D perhaps matching TRBD2 (6 bases). Germline CDR1 and CDR2: KGHSH and LQKENI. Deletions cut 10 bases from V and 4 bases from J, with 14 bases between. The CDR3 contains 13 residues.

The chain is built from TRBV7-8 and TRBJ2-5, with 9 positions matching TRBD1. The J call may be faulty, since TRBJ2-7 better matches the DNA end. CDR1 and CDR2 (germline): SGHVS, FQNEAQ. There are 18 residues in the CDR3. The CDR3 spells CASSHPVPPGDRDYEQYF. In DNA form, the CDR3 reads TGTGCCAGCAGCCATCCCGTCCCACCTGGGGACAGGGATTACGAGCAGTACTTC.

The gene calls are TRBV28 and TRBJ2-1; D gene unclear. Germline V gene data show CDR1 as MDHEN and CDR2 as SYDVKM. The CDR3 spans 14 residues. Deletions cut 6 bases from V and 2 bases from J, with 11 bases between. The CDR3 nucleotides read TGTGCCAGCAGCCCCCCCCTTACCTACAATGAGCAGTTCTTC. Its protein is CASSPPLTYNEQFF.

V and J are TRBV5-1 and TRBJ2-7; D possibly corresponds to TRBD2 (5 bases). Germline-derived CDR1 and CDR2 are SGHRS and YFSETQ. The CDR3 has 13 residues. V lost 3 bases and J lost 6, with 13 bases in between. Here the CDR3 DNA reads TGCGCCAGCAGCTACGGGGTTGGGTTCGAGCAGTACTTC. Encoded protein: CASSYGVGFEQYF.

The chain uses TRBV7-2 and TRBJ1-5; 9 bases are a match to TRBD1. The CDR3 runs to 17 residues. Germline V lookup: CDR1 SGHTA, CDR2 FQGNSA. V was pared by 3 bases and J by 6 bases, with 12 bases of the junction left unmatched. The DNA of the CDR3 is TGTGCCAGCAGCTTGGGGTGGGGGACAGGGCCGTTTCAGCCCCAGCATTTT. Amino acids: CASSLGWGTGPFQPQHF. Using reference TRBV7-2 and TRBJ1-5 for the parts outside the CDR3, the full variable domain is GAGVSQSPSNKVTEKGKDVELRCDPISGHTALYWYRQSLGQGLEFLIYFQGNSAPDKSGLPSDRFSAERTGGSVSTLTIQRTQQEDSAVYLCASSLGWGTGPFQPQHFGDGTRLSIL.

V usage is TRBV5-8 and J usage is TRBJ2-3, with 9 bases matching TRBD1. CDR3 size: 14 residues. From germline, CDR1 is SGHTS and CDR2 YDEGEE. Trimming at V came to 7 bases and at J to 8 bases, leaving 11 bases not matched to a gene. The CDR3 here is CASRTGASWGTQYF. As DNA, the CDR3 is TGTGCCAGCCGGACAGGGGCCAGTTGGGGTACGCAGTATTTT.